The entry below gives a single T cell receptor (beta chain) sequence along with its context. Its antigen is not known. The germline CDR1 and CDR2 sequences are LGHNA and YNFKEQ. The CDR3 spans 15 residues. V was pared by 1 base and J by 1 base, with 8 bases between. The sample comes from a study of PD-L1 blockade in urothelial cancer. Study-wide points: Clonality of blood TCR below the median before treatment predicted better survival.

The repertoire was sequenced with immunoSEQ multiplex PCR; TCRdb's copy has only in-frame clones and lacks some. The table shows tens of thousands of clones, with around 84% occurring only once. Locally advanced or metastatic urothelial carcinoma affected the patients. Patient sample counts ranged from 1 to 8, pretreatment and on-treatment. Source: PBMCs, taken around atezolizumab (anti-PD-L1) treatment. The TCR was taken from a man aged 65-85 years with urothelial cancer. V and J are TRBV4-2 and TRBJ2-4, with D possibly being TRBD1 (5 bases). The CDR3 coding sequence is TGTGCCAGCAGCCAAGGGGCAGGGGCCAAAAACATTCAGTACTTC. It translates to CASSQGAGAKNIQYF.